Listed here are 11 T cell receptor beta chains from one sample, sequenced in a study of T cell changes during pregnancy in multiple sclerosis. Assay: immunoSEQ multiplex PCR; the TCRdb copy retains only in-frame clones and omits some. The sample yields some 81,000 clones, roughly 90% seen once. The sequences come from peripheral blood, collected before pregnancy. These receptors were taken from a female donor with multiple sclerosis, enrolled in a pregnancy study.

The gene calls are TRBV6-5 and TRBJ1-2; 8 bases align to TRBD1. CDR3 size: 15 residues. V was clipped by 6 bases and J by 5 bases; unmatched bases: 11. From germline, CDR1 is MNHEY and CDR2 SVGAGI. DNA for the CDR3: TGTGCCAGCAGCCCCCGGGACAGGCATCGGTATGGCTACACCTTC. Its protein is CASSPRDRHRYGYTF.

The J gene is TRBJ2-3, the V gene TRBV7-8, with D possibly being TRBD2 (5 bases). This CDR3 region has 16 residues. With 0 bases removed from V and 3 bases from J, the gap between germline ends came to 13 bases. The germline CDR1 and CDR2 sequences are SGHVS and FQNEAQ. The CDR3 region has the DNA TGTGCCAGCAGCTTAGCCCTACTAGTTAGGACAGATACGCAGTATTTT. Protein product: CASSLALLVRTDTQYF. The entire variable domain, with the rest obtained from reference TRBV7-8 and TRBJ2-3, is as follows: GAGVSQSPRYKVAKRGQDVALRCDPISGHVSLFWYQQALGQGPEFLTYFQNEAQLDKSGLPSDRFFAERPEGSVSTLKIQRTQQEDSAVYLCASSLALLVRTDTQYFGPGTRLTVL.

The V call is TRBV29-1, the J call TRBJ1-2, with TRBD1 matching over 8 bases. Germline loops: CDR1 SQVTM, CDR2 ANQGSEA. The V segment lost 2 bases and the J segment 7 bases; nucleotides outside the gene matches: 6. The CDR3 is 13 residues long. The CDR3 bases are TGCAGCGTTGAACCAGGGGGCGCGGGTGGCTACACCTTC. Protein sequence: CSVEPGGAGGYTF.

The chain couples TRBV23-1 to TRBJ2-7; TRBD1 might be the D (5 bases). TRBV23-1 is filed as an ORF, its function uncertain. The CDR3 consists of 14 residues. Trimming pared 4 bases from V and 1 base from J, leaving 11 bases between. Written as DNA, the CDR3 is TGCGCCAGCAGTCCTTTTGACAGATCCTACGAGCAGTACTTC. Amino acids: CASSPFDRSYEQYF.

The rearrangement uses TRBV6-5 and TRBJ1-2; TRBD1 is a possible D gene (5 bases). V dropped 0 bases and J dropped 3 bases, with 8 bases sitting between them. Germline-derived CDR1 and CDR2 are MNHEY and SVGAGI. This CDR3 region has 14 residues. The CDR3 bases are TGTGCCAGCAGTTACTCACGGGGGTACTATGGCTACACCTTC. Protein: CASSYSRGYYGYTF.

The V and J genes are TRBV5-1 and TRBJ2-3; 15 bases map to TRBD2. CDR3 length equals 17 residues. Germline CDR1 is SGHRS and CDR2 is YFSETQ. The J segment lost 5 bases and the V segment lost 0 bases, leaving 4 bases of the junction unmatched. The CDR3 loop is CASSLEPGLAGGDTQYF. The CDR3 DNA reads as TGCGCCAGCAGCTTGGAACCGGGACTAGCGGGGGGAGATACGCAGTATTTT.

The genes are TRBV4-2 and TRBJ2-1; 8 nucleotides line up with TRBD2. CDR3 size: 15 residues. Germline V gene lookup returns CDR1 LGHNA and CDR2 YNFKEQ. Unmatched junction bases numbered 9, after V lost 4 bases and J lost 7 bases. The CDR3 loop reads CASSPRTSPDNEQFF. Here the CDR3 DNA reads TGTGCCAGCAGCCCCCGGACTAGCCCGGATAATGAGCAGTTCTTC.

The chain's CDR3 is CASSVLLEQGRTEAFF. CDR3 in DNA: TGTGCCAGCAGCGTCCTGTTGGAGCAGGGAAGAACTGAAGCTTTCTTT. This chain links TRBV5-6 with TRBJ1-1; possible D gene TRBD1, 5 bases. Per the germline V gene, CDR1 is SGHDT and CDR2 is YYEEEE. The CDR3 sequence is 16 residues long. With 4 bases removed from V and 5 bases from J, the gap between germline ends came to 21 bases.

The CDR3 sequence is CASSGPGGAGEQYF. CDR3 DNA sequence: TGTGCCAGCAGCGGCCCGGGGGGTGCAGGCGAGCAGTACTTC. J is TRBJ2-7 and V is TRBV14, with TRBD2 matching over 7 bases. The CDR3 length is 14 residues. V was pared by 5 bases and J by 6 bases, with 10 bases of the junction left unmatched. Germline-derived CDR1 and CDR2 are SGHDN and FVKESK.

This sequence joins TRBV5-1 and TRBJ2-7; D not resolved. V lost 0 bases and J lost 2, with 12 bases in between. The CDR3 length is 15 residues. The germline gives CDR1 SGHRS, CDR2 YFSETQ. DNA of the CDR3: TGCGCCAGCAGCTTGGACAGTTTCAACCCCTACGAGCAGTACTTC. Translation gives CASSLDSFNPYEQYF.

Here the CDR3 DNA reads TGTGCCAGCAGCTCGACAGGCAATAATGAAAAACTGTTTTTT. This codes for CASSSTGNNEKLFF. The chain employs TRBV5-4 and TRBJ1-4; perhaps TRBD1 as D (6 bases). This CDR3 region has 14 residues. V dropped 3 bases and J dropped 4 bases, with 10 bases sitting between them. Germline V lookup: CDR1 SGHNT, CDR2 YYREEE (reference sequence).